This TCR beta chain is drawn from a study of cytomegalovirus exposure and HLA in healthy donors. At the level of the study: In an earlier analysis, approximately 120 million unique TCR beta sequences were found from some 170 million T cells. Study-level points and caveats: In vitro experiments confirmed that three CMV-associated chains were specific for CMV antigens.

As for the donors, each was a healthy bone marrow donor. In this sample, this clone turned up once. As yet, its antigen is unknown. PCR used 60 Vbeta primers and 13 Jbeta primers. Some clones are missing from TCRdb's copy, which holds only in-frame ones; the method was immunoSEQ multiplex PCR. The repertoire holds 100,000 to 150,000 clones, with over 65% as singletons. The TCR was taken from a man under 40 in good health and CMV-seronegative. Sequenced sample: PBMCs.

The CDR3 DNA sequence: TGTGCCAGCAGCCCGAGGGGAGGGGTTGGGGCCAACGTCCTGACTTTC. It yields the protein CASSPRGGVGANVLTF. J is TRBJ2-6 and V is TRBV9; TRBD2 aligns across 7 bases. V dropped 4 bases and J dropped 3; count of bases not matched to a gene: 7. The CDR3 is 16 amino acids. Germline CDR1 is SGDLS and CDR2 is YYNGEE.